The entry below describes one T cell receptor (beta chain). CDR3 size: 16 residues. V was clipped by 0 bases and J by 6 bases; unmatched bases: 7. Germline V gene lookup returns CDR1 ENHRY and CDR2 SYGVKD. The data originate from a study of blood T cell repertoires in COVID-19. Across the whole study: The samples span acute and convalescent COVID-19 from the United States, Italy and Spain.

Clones were read by immunoSEQ multiplex PCR, and TCRdb kept only the in-frame ones, dropping some. The sample comprises 150,000 to 200,000 clones, roughly 82% of which are singletons, and more than 4.5% rests with the top ten. Assignments of participants to cohorts depended upon their own reported clinical history. This clonotype was obtained from a woman aged 55 to 70 with acute COVID-19. V gene TRBV10-3 combines with J gene TRBJ2-3, with 9 bases that match TRBD2. Source material: PBMCs or T cells enriched from blood (not recorded which). The CDR3: CAISESGGGAADTQYF. CDR3 DNA sequence: TGTGCCATCAGTGAGTCGGGCGGGGGGGCCGCTGATACGCAGTATTTT.